The 30 T cell receptor beta chains below come from one sample, sequenced in a study of T cell repertoires in aging, cancer and after chemotherapy. TCR beta rearrangements were amplified from peripheral blood genomic DNA. Rearranged V-D-J TRB sequences were amplified with a mixed TRB-A/B primer pool. MiXCR, run by TCRdb on the multiplex PCR reads, gives a single entry per CDR3 protein. The sample consists of around 1,300 distinct CDR3 sequences, more than 25% of them appearing once. Sequencing was done on a sample of blood. These receptors came from a human donor with a solid tumor.

J is TRBJ2-7 and V is TRBV11-2; 7 bases match TRBD2. Germline V lookup: CDR1 SGHAT, CDR2 FQNNGV. The CDR3 has 14 residues. V was pared by 5 bases and J by 7 bases, with 11 bases of the junction left unmatched. Here the CDR3 DNA reads TGTGCCAGCAGCCTGCGGGGGAATACGAGAGAGCAGTACTTC. It encodes CASSLRGNTREQYF.

By sample share, this clonotype is medium-sized (0.01 to 0.1%). The chain employs TRBV12-3 or TRBV12-4 and TRBJ1-5; possibly TRBD1 for D (5 bases). CDR3 length: 16 amino acids. Trimming pared 5 bases from V and 1 base from J, leaving 15 bases between. CDR3 sequence (DNA): TGTGCCAGCAGTCCAGGGACTCCTCTGAGCAATCAGCCCCAGCATTTT. Its translation: CASSPGTPLSNQPQHF.

This clonotype was found a few times. V and J are TRBV20-1 and TRBJ2-7; 12 nucleotides agree with TRBD2. V gave up 0 bases and J gave up 3 bases; unmatched junction bases: 3. The CDR3 has 15 residues. Per the germline V gene, CDR1 is DFQATT and CDR2 is SNEGSKA (reference sequence). As DNA, the CDR3 is TGCAGTGCTAGAGAACTAGCGGGGGGTTACTACGAGCAGTACTTC. As protein: CSARELAGGYYEQYF.

This clonotype is judged medium-sized. This sequence joins TRBV24-1 and TRBJ2-1, with 9 bases fitting TRBD1. The V gene's germline CDR1 is KGHDR and CDR2 SFDVKD. This CDR3 spans 16 amino acids. With 2 bases clipped from V and 4 bases from J, the junction kept 5 bases outside the gene matches. Here the CDR3 DNA reads TGTGCCACCAGTGATTGGAGGACAGGGGCATACAATGAGCAGTTCTTC. It specifies CATSDWRTGAYNEQFF.

V and J are TRBV19 and TRBJ2-5; 9 bases align to TRBD2. J gave up 8 bases and V 3 bases, and 16 bases lay outside the gene matches. This CDR3 has 17 amino acids. Germline V lookup: CDR1 LNHDA, CDR2 SQIVND (reference sequence). The CDR3 sequence is CASSIRGGGGGSRTQYF. The DNA of the CDR3 is TGTGCCAGTAGTATCCGCGGGGGGGGAGGGGGCTCCCGCACCCAGTACTTC.

A single count supports this clonotype. The rearrangement links TRBV5-1 to TRBJ2-2, with TRBD2 matching 11 bases. Germline loops: CDR1 SGHRS, CDR2 YFSETQ. V lost 4 bases and J lost 7; bases outside the gene matches: 6. This CDR3 comprises 15 residues. CDR3: CASSPGGTSGGELFF. The CDR3 nucleotides read TGCGCCAGCAGCCCCGGTGGGACTAGCGGCGGGGAGCTGTTTTTT.

In this sample, this clonotype turned up a few times. In DNA, the CDR3 is TGCAGCGGCCGGACAGGGACCGAGCAGTACTTC. This sequence encodes CSGRTGTEQYF. The chain links TRBV29-1 to TRBJ2-7, with 8 positions matching TRBD1. The germline V gene encodes CDR1 SQVTM and CDR2 ANQGSEA. The CDR3 is 11 amino acids. V shed 7 bases and J 6 bases; nucleotides not matched to a gene: 5.

V is TRBV29-1 and J is TRBJ2-2; D may correspond to TRBD1 or TRBD2 (5 bases each). Between the trimmed V and J ends, which lost 3 bases and 4 bases, there was a span of 9 bases. The CDR3 is 13 residues long. Germline V CDR1 and CDR2: SQVTM, ANQGSEA. The CDR3 here is CSVDRAGTGELFF. Here the CDR3 DNA reads TGCAGCGTTGACAGGGCGGGCACCGGGGAGCTGTTTTTT.

This clonotype has only a few counts. The chain carries TRBV28 and TRBJ2-5; 9 bases align to TRBD1. The germline V gene encodes CDR1 MDHEN and CDR2 SYDVKM. Germline trimming cut 7 bases from V and 5 bases from J; bases unmatched to any gene: 8. This CDR3 has 14 residues. CDR3 sequence: CASKDTGGAETQYF. The CDR3 DNA is TGTGCCAGCAAGGATACAGGGGGCGCGGAGACCCAGTACTTC.

The rearrangement links TRBV6-2 or TRBV6-3 to TRBJ2-7; D is ambiguous. With 6 bases removed from V and 8 bases from J, the gap between germline ends came to 20 bases. The germline CDR1 and CDR2 sequences are MNHEY and SVGEGT. CDR3 length: 14 residues. The chain's CDR3 is CASRPRISSTKQYF. The CDR3 DNA follows: TGTGCCAGCAGACCCCGGATCAGCTCTACCAAGCAGTACTTC.

By frequency in the sample, this clonotype is large (0.1 to 1%). The rearrangement uses TRBV19 and TRBJ1-2, with TRBD1 matching over 8 bases. The CDR3 runs to 15 residues. Germline CDR1 is LNHDA and CDR2 is SQIVND (reference sequence). The V gene end was trimmed by 4 bases and the J gene end by 4 bases; junction bases not matched to a gene: 8. The CDR3 DNA reads TGTGCCAGTAGTAAGGGACAGGCCCCTGGCTATGGCTACACCTTC. As protein: CASSKGQAPGYGYTF.

In this sample, this clonotype is large. V is TRBV24-1 and J is TRBJ2-2; no definite D call. Germline CDR1 and CDR2: KGHDR and SFDVKD. The CDR3 length is 14 residues. V lost 1 base to trimming and J lost 2 bases, with 4 bases between them. Here the CDR3 DNA reads TGTGCCACCAGTGATTTCACAAACACCGGGGAGCTGTTTTTT. Residues: CATSDFTNTGELFF.

This clonotype counts as large (0.1 to 1%). The chain carries TRBV18 and TRBJ2-1, with 9 bases aligning to TRBD1. The germline gives CDR1 KGHSH, CDR2 LQKENI. The length of the CDR3 is 14 residues. The V segment lost 6 bases and the J segment 8 bases; nucleotides outside the gene matches: 8. The CDR3 DNA is TGTGCCAGCTCCCCGGGACAGGGTCGCGATGAGCAGTTCTTC. Protein product: CASSPGQGRDEQFF.

The sample holds one count of this clonotype. This sequence joins TRBV6-1 and TRBJ1-4, with D perhaps TRBD1 (5 bases). The CDR3 loop spans 13 amino acids. The V and J ends lost 5 bases and 8 bases respectively, with 12 bases between them. The germline gives CDR1 MNHNS, CDR2 SASEGT. The CDR3 nucleotides are TGTGCCAGCAGTTTCGACAGACAAGAAAAACTGTTTTTT. Its protein product is CASSFDRQEKLFF.

The chain links TRBV5-4 to TRBJ2-7, with 9 bases identical to TRBD1. Germline lookup yields CDR1 SGHNT and CDR2 YYREEE (reference sequence). The CDR3 runs to 13 residues. J gave up 6 bases and V 4 bases, and 5 bases lay outside the gene matches. CDR3 sequence: CASSLDRGAEQYF. DNA of the CDR3: TGTGCCAGCAGCCTCGACAGGGGGGCCGAGCAGTACTTC.

Within the sample, this clonotype is medium-sized. The chain carries TRBV7-2 and TRBJ1-6, with D possibly being TRBD1 (6 bases). The CDR3 length is 15 residues. CDR1 SGHTA and CDR2 FQGNSA come from the germline V gene. The V end lost 4 bases, the J end lost 9 bases, and 16 bases lay between the germline ends. CDR3 sequence: CASSSRQGFGSPLHF. In DNA form, the CDR3 reads TGTGCCAGCAGCTCGAGGCAGGGGTTTGGTTCACCCCTCCACTTT.

The chain joins TRBV15 to TRBJ2-7; 8 nucleotides agree with TRBD2. This CDR3 has 15 amino acids. Per germline, CDR1 LNHNV and CDR2 YYDKDF (reference sequence). Losses at the gene ends were 0 bases for V and 0 bases for J; bases not matched to a gene: 1. The CDR3 loop is CATSRERGVSYEQYF. The CDR3 nucleotides read TGTGCCACCAGCAGAGAGCGGGGGGTCTCCTACGAGCAGTACTTC.

This clonotype qualifies as medium-sized. The chain recombines TRBV12-3 or TRBV12-4 with TRBJ1-1; no firm D call. The V and J ends lost 2 bases and 1 base respectively, with 8 bases between them. The CDR3 consists of 14 residues. In nucleotides, the CDR3 is TGTGCCAGCAGTTTATTAGCCCCGAACACTGAAGCTTTCTTT. Translation gives CASSLLAPNTEAFF.

By its share, this clonotype is large. The gene calls are TRBV6-5 and TRBJ2-7; a possible D gene is TRBD1 (8 bases). The germline V gene encodes CDR1 MNHEY and CDR2 SVGAGI. This CDR3 comprises 14 residues. Trimming took off 7 bases at V and 4 bases at J, with 17 bases between the two ends. Here the CDR3 reads CASTYRGGEYEQYF. Written as DNA, the CDR3 is TGTGCCAGCACCTACAGGGGGGGCGAGTACGAGCAGTACTTC.

Within the sample, this clonotype is medium-sized (0.01 to 0.1%). This chain joins TRBV7-9 and TRBJ1-5; possibly TRBD1 for D (5 bases). This CDR3 has 14 amino acids. Germline lookup yields CDR1 SEHNR and CDR2 FQNEAQ (reference sequence). Trimming removed 2 bases from V and 3 bases from J, with 8 bases in between. The CDR3 DNA sequence: TGTGCCAGCAGCTTAATCGGGGCCAATCAGCCCCAGCATTTT. Amino acid sequence: CASSLIGANQPQHF.

This clonotype is deemed large. The rearrangement links TRBV30 to TRBJ2-7, with D tentatively TRBD1 (6 bases). The V end lost 3 bases, the J end lost 1 base, and 19 bases lay between the germline ends. The CDR3 has 16 residues. Germline-derived CDR1 and CDR2 are GTSNPN and SVGIG (reference sequence). CDR3 bases: TGTGCCTGGAGCGAAGTCCTTGGGGGCGCATCCTACGAGCAGTACTTC. This codes for CAWSEVLGGASYEQYF.

This clonotype has only a few counts. The chain is built from TRBV20-1 and TRBJ1-6; D is unclear. Germline assignment: CDR1 DFQATT and CDR2 SNEGSKA (reference sequence). The CDR3 length is 15 residues. Trimming removed 0 bases from V and 9 bases from J, with 15 bases in between. In DNA form, the CDR3 reads TGCAGTGCTAGAGAACCGGGGAAAAAGAGTTCACCCCTCCACTTT. This sequence encodes CSAREPGKKSSPLHF.

By sample fraction, this clonotype is large. The V call is TRBV19, the J call TRBJ1-2; 12 nucleotides match TRBD1. The CDR3 runs to 14 residues. The germline V gene has CDR1 LNHDA and CDR2 SQIVND (reference sequence). Unmatched junction bases numbered 1, after V lost 6 bases and J lost 2 bases. CDR3 coding DNA: TGTGCCAGTAGGGGACAGGGGGCGAACTATGGCTACACCTTC. It is translated as CASRGQGANYGYTF.

The rearrangement joins TRBV27 to TRBJ1-2; 7 nucleotides align to TRBD1. The junction had 7 bases not matched to a gene; V was cut back by 5 bases and J by 7 bases. The germline gives CDR1 MNHEY, CDR2 SMNVEV (reference sequence). This CDR3 is built from 13 residues. The CDR3: CASSPQGTVGYTF. The CDR3, as DNA: TGTGCCAGCAGTCCACAGGGGACCGTTGGCTACACCTTC.

In its sample, this clonotype ranks as large. The gene calls are TRBV27 and TRBJ2-7, with D unresolved. The V and J ends lost 1 base and 7 bases respectively, with 11 bases between them. The V gene's germline CDR1 is MNHEY and CDR2 SMNVEV (reference sequence). The CDR3 is 13 residues long. DNA of the CDR3: TGTGCCAGCAGTTTATACCACTTCTGGGAGCAGTACTTC. Translation gives CASSLYHFWEQYF.

As DNA, the CDR3 is TGTGCCATCAGTGTGTATGGCTACACCTTC. Protein sequence: CAISVYGYTF. J is TRBJ1-2 and V is TRBV10-3; no reliable D call. Germline CDR1 and CDR2: ENHRY and SYGVKD. V lost 4 bases and J lost 5, with 2 bases in between. This CDR3 contains 10 residues.

This clonotype ranks as large. The chain recombines TRBV19 with TRBJ1-4, with TRBD1 matching over 7 bases. The CDR3 runs to 14 residues. Germline values: CDR1 LNHDA, CDR2 SQIVND (reference sequence). V shed 6 bases and J 7 bases; nucleotides not matched to a gene: 8. This CDR3 is CASRTSGTAEKLFF. CDR3 coding DNA: TGTGCCAGTAGAACCTCGGGGACAGCTGAAAAACTGTTTTTT.

V usage is TRBV24-1 and J usage is TRBJ1-2; 11 bases map to TRBD1. The CDR3 is made up of 16 amino acids. Trimming removed 3 bases from V and 8 bases from J; junction bases left unmatched: 10. The germline gives CDR1 KGHDR, CDR2 SFDVKD. The CDR3 DNA reads as TGTGCCACCAGTGATCCCCCGGGACAGGGGGTAAACGGCTACACCTTC. Protein: CATSDPPGQGVNGYTF.

By proportion, this clonotype is medium-sized (0.01 to 0.1%). The gene calls are TRBV6-2 or TRBV6-3 and TRBJ1-1; D gene unclear. CDR1 MNHEY and CDR2 SVGEGT come from the germline V gene. V was pared by 6 bases and J by 1 base, with 9 bases between. The CDR3 totals 13 residues. The CDR3 protein is CASSPQWNTEAFF. The CDR3 DNA sequence: TGTGCCAGCAGCCCACAGTGGAACACTGAAGCTTTCTTT.

This clonotype is medium-sized (0.01 to 0.1%) by share. This chain joins TRBV20-1 and TRBJ1-6, with D uncertain. The CDR3 is 16 residues long. Germline V gene sequence: CDR1 DFQATT, CDR2 SNEGSKA (reference sequence). The V and J ends lost 0 bases and 0 bases respectively, with 9 bases between them. In DNA, the CDR3 is TGCAGTGCTAGAGACCGGGTGAGCTCCTATAATTCACCCCTCCACTTT. Translating gives CSARDRVSSYNSPLHF.